These T cell receptor beta chains were read from a single sample in a study of neoadjuvant nivolumab and ipilimumab in lung cancer. Data came from immunoSEQ multiplex PCR; TCRdb stores just in-frame clones and leaves some out. The sample includes roughly 49,000 clones, 80% to 90% of them seen just once. Sequencing was performed on blood, taken before neoadjuvant nivolumab, alone or with ipilimumab. All receptors derive from an adult with non-small cell lung cancer. Some clones in this sample may be carry-over from other donors' samples. Both conserved end residues are part of each CDR3. The D gene is left open where the match is weak. Expanded clones get a size class; other rows say once, few or many, or leave the size out.

v_call	j_call	d_call	clone_size	cdr3_nt	cdr3_aa
TRBV18	TRBJ1-2	NA	NA	TGTGCCAGCTCACCTGCACCGGATCCCAACTATGGCTACACCTTC	CASSPAPDPNYGYTF
TRBV5-1	TRBJ2-7	NA	NA	TGCGCCAGCAGCCCAGCCGGGGGGACAAACTACGAGCAGTACTTC	CASSPAGGTNYEQYF
TRBV4-1	TRBJ1-5	NA	NA	TGCGCCAGCAGCCCCGGACGGACGTATAGCAATCAGCCCCAGCATTTT	CASSPGRTYSNQPQHF
TRBV7-9	TRBJ2-1	TRBD2	NA	TGTGCCAGCAGTCAAACGGGGGGACTAGCAGCCAATGAGCAGTTCTTC	CASSQTGGLAANEQFF
TRBV6-6	TRBJ2-7	TRBD1	NA	TGTGCCAGCAGTTACCCGGGACAGCAGAAATCCTACGAGCAGTACTTC	CASSYPGQQKSYEQYF
TRBV18	TRBJ2-7	NA	NA	TGTGCCAGCTCACCAAAAGACGAGCAGTACTTC	CASSPKDEQYF
TRBV29-1	TRBJ2-7	NA	NA	TGCAGCGTTGCAGGCACCTACGAGCAGTACTTC	CSVAGTYEQYF
TRBV27	TRBJ2-1	NA	NA	TGTGCCAGCAGGGAGGGGCGGGCACACAATGAGCAGTTCTTC	CASREGRAHNEQFF
TRBV9	TRBJ1-1	TRBD1	NA	TGTGCCAGCAGCATCGGGACAGCTAACACTGAAGCTTTCTTT	CASSIGTANTEAFF
TRBV10-3	TRBJ1-2	NA	NA	TGTGCCATCAGTGAGGCGGGACCGTACTATGGCTACACCTTC	CAISEAGPYYGYTF
TRBV12-5	TRBJ2-2	TRBD1	NA	TGTGCTAGTGGTTTGGCCCCGGGACAGGGCGGCACCGGGGAGCTGTTTTTT	CASGLAPGQGGTGELFF
TRBV5-1	TRBJ2-7	NA	NA	TGCGCCAGCAGCTTTTCGACAGGCTCCTACGAGCAGTACTTC	CASSFSTGSYEQYF
TRBV5-1	TRBJ2-3	NA	once	TGCGCCAGCAGCTTAGGGGTTAGCACAGATACGCAGTATTTT	CASSLGVSTDTQYF
TRBV30	TRBJ2-1	NA	NA	TGTGCCTGGAGTTCGCGGATTAGTGTACATGAGCAGTTCTTC	CAWSSRISVHEQFF
TRBV11-2	TRBJ1-2	NA	once	TGTGCCAGCAGCTTAGTCGGCAGGATGAACTATGGCTACACCTTC	CASSLVGRMNYGYTF
TRBV7-2	TRBJ1-5	NA	once	TGTGCCAGCAGCCCCGATGCTGGCAATCAGCCCCAGCATTTT	CASSPDAGNQPQHF
TRBV29-1	TRBJ1-2	NA	NA	TGCAGCGCTACGGACGGGTTCTATGGCTACACCTTC	CSATDGFYGYTF
TRBV5-1	TRBJ2-5	TRBD1	once	TGCGCCAGCAGCTTTGGGACAGCGACCCAAGAGACCCAGTACTTC	CASSFGTATQETQYF
TRBV7-6	TRBJ2-3	NA	NA	TGTGCCAGCAGCCCGGCGTGGGGGGCGGGGATGGATACGCAGTATTTT	CASSPAWGAGMDTQYF
TRBV5-4	TRBJ1-1	NA	NA	TGTGCCAGCAGCTTGGGACAGTCCATGAACACTGAAGCTTTCTTT	CASSLGQSMNTEAFF
TRBV10-3	TRBJ2-2	TRBD1	once	TGTGCCATAACAGGGGCGAACACCGGGGAGCTGTTTTTT	CAITGANTGELFF
TRBV5-1	TRBJ2-7	NA	NA	TGCGCCAGCAGTCCAGGAGACTACGAGCAGTACTTC	CASSPGDYEQYF
TRBV5-4	TRBJ1-4	NA	NA	TGTGCCAGCAGCTTGAACAGGGAGGAAAAACTGTTTTTT	CASSLNREEKLFF
TRBV6-4	TRBJ2-5	TRBD2	once	TGTGCCAGCAGTGAACTAGCGGGGCCCCAAGAGACCCAGTACTTC	CASSELAGPQETQYF
TRBV5-1	TRBJ2-1	NA	NA	TGCGCCAGCACCGCCGGAGGGTATGAGCAGTTCTTC	CASTAGGYEQFF
TRBV2	TRBJ2-7	TRBD1	NA	TGTGCCAGCATGGCGAGACAGGGATTTTTTTACGAGCAGTACTTC	CASMARQGFFYEQYF
TRBV7-9	TRBJ2-3	TRBD2	NA	TGTGCCAGCAGCTTAGACGGCGGGGGTTCAGATACGCAGTATTTT	CASSLDGGGSDTQYF
TRBV5-5	TRBJ2-7	NA	NA	TGTGCCAGCAGCTTACTTAGCGGCACCTCCTACGAGCAGTACTTC	CASSLLSGTSYEQYF
TRBV30	TRBJ2-5	NA	NA	TGTGCCTGGAGTGTGCAAGAGACCCAGTACTTC	CAWSVQETQYF
TRBV7-3	TRBJ2-1	NA	NA	TGTGCCAGCAGCTTAATCGACAGGAATGAGCAGTTCTTC	CASSLIDRNEQFF
TRBV5-1	TRBJ1-2	NA	NA	TGCGCCAGCAGCCGCGGGACGGAGAACTATGGCTACACCTTC	CASSRGTENYGYTF
TRBV29-1	TRBJ2-1	TRBD2	NA	TGCAGCTCCCAGGGACTAGCGGGGTCCTACAATGAGCAGTTCTTC	CSSQGLAGSYNEQFF
TRBV25-1	TRBJ2-2	NA	NA	TGTGCCAGCAGTCCCGGGACCGGGGAGCTGTTTTTT	CASSPGTGELFF
TRBV7-3	TRBJ2-3	TRBD2	NA	TGTGCCAGCAGCCGCACTAGCGGCACAGATACGCAGTATTTT	CASSRTSGTDTQYF
TRBV6-6	TRBJ2-7	TRBD2	NA	TGTGCCAGCACGCCGCGGGAGTCGGCCTACGAGCAGTACTTC	CASTPRESAYEQYF
TRBV6-5	TRBJ1-5	NA	once	TGTGCCAGCAGTTACAACAGCAATCAGCCCCAGCATTTT	CASSYNSNQPQHF
TRBV7-2	TRBJ2-1	TRBD2	NA	TGTGCCAGCAGCCGTATTGCTTTGACTAGCGGGAGTTTGGATGAGCAGTTCTTC	CASSRIALTSGSLDEQFF
TRBV6-1	TRBJ2-3	NA	NA	TGTGCCAGCAGTGATGGAGCGGAGCCTGATACGCAGTATTTT	CASSDGAEPDTQYF
TRBV7-9	TRBJ1-4	NA	NA	TGTGCCAGCAGGTCGGACGGGGAAAAACTGTTTTTT	CASRSDGEKLFF
TRBV7-2	TRBJ2-6	NA	NA	TGTGCCAGCAGCTCCGACAGCTCTGGGGCCAACGTCCTGACTTTC	CASSSDSSGANVLTF
TRBV9	TRBJ2-5	NA	NA	TGTGCCAGCAGCGTGGGCAGTACCTCGGAGACCCAGTACTTC	CASSVGSTSETQYF
TRBV6-6	TRBJ2-1	NA	NA	TGTGCCAGCAGTTTTCTAGGGAAGAGCGATGAGCAGTTCTTC	CASSFLGKSDEQFF
TRBV5-6	TRBJ1-3	TRBD1	NA	TGTGCCAGCGTAGGACAGGGAGGAAACACCATATATTTT	CASVGQGGNTIYF
TRBV6-5	TRBJ2-1	NA	NA	TGTGCCAGCAGGGGTACTAGAGCTAGTTTCAATGAGCAGTTCTTC	CASRGTRASFNEQFF
TRBV18	TRBJ2-7	NA	NA	TGTGCCAGCTCATCCCCTCGGACGTTGGGATACGAGCAGTACTTC	CASSSPRTLGYEQYF
TRBV27	TRBJ1-1	TRBD1	NA	TGTGCCAGCAGTTTCTCCACACAGGGGGACACTGAAGCTTTCTTT	CASSFSTQGDTEAFF
TRBV7-9	TRBJ2-1	NA	NA	TGTGCCAGCAGCTTTTTAGCGGGACAGAACGAGCAGTTCTTC	CASSFLAGQNEQFF
TRBV5-4	TRBJ2-5	NA	once	TGTGCCAGCAGTTCCGGGGCCGAAGAGACCCAGTACTTC	CASSSGAEETQYF
TRBV10-3	TRBJ1-1	TRBD1	NA	TGTGCCACCCTAGGGGAGGGACAGTCTGAAGCTTTCTTT	CATLGEGQSEAFF
TRBV9	TRBJ1-1	NA	NA	TGTGCCAGCAGCGTAGGGTCTCAGGGGCCGAACACTGAAGCTTTCTTT	CASSVGSQGPNTEAFF
TRBV7-2	TRBJ2-2	TRBD2	NA	TGTGCCAGCAGCCCGGGACTAGCGGGAGGAGGATCCGGGGAGCTGTTTTTT	CASSPGLAGGGSGELFF
TRBV5-5	TRBJ1-1	NA	NA	TGTGCCAGCAGCTTGAACGGAGGGGTTGGGGAAGCTTTCTTT	CASSLNGGVGEAFF
TRBV5-1	TRBJ1-2	TRBD1	NA	TGCGCCAGCAGCTTGGGGGATAGACAGGGCAATGGCTACACCTTC	CASSLGDRQGNGYTF
TRBV29-1	TRBJ1-1	NA	NA	TGCAGCGTGGCTTCGGGCGGGCGGGGAACTGAAGCTTTCTTT	CSVASGGRGTEAFF
TRBV7-9	TRBJ2-5	TRBD2	NA	TGTGCCAGCAACCTGGGGCCGGGAGGGGAGACCCAGTACTTC	CASNLGPGGETQYF